Listed below are T cell receptor beta chains from one sample, sequenced in a study of CXCR3-negative and CXCR3-positive naive CD8 T cells. Reprocessing the 5' RACE reads, TCRdb reports a single entry for every CDR3 protein and omits DNA. The sample has 100,000 to 150,000 distinct CDR3 sequences, and its top ten clones hold approximately 0.46%. The sequenced sample was naive CXCR3- CD8+ T cells from blood. The source is a human donor in good health. Some clones in this sample may be carry-over from other donors' samples. Each CDR3 is given with its conserved first and last residue.

TRBV7-9	TRBJ1-2	CASSFQYHRDRGQLYGYTF
TRBV4-1	TRBJ2-7	CASSQDVTPLEQYF
TRBV14	TRBJ2-2	CASSQWTGGYAGELFF
TRBV29-1	TRBJ2-5	CSVRTYLAGGETQYF
TRBV2	TRBJ2-7	CASSEVQGYYEQYF
TRBV4-3	TRBJ2-1	CASSLDRDEQFF
TRBV5-4	TRBJ1-1	CASSGYVNTEAFF
TRBV5-1	TRBJ2-7	CASSELALPYEQYF
TRBV7-3	TRBJ2-7	CASSSRDRGPYEQYF
TRBV5-1	TRBJ2-7	CASGGTGRPHEQYF